Listed below are T cell receptor beta chains from one sample, sequenced in a study of cytomegalovirus exposure and HLA in healthy donors. Sequenced by immunoSEQ multiplex PCR; TCRdb stores in-frame clones only, minus some. The data contain some 210,000 clones, about four fifths of them singletons. Sequencing used PBMCs. The receptors shown here come from a woman aged 45-60 years in good health and CMV-seropositive. The CDR3 runs from the conserved cysteine through the conserved F or W. D genes are given only for firm matches. Clone size is given for some rows only: seen once, a few or many times, or a class if the clone is expanded.

TRBD1,TRBJ1-3,TRBV6-5,-,TGTGCCAGCAGACTAGACAGGGGGCGGGAAAACACCATATATTTT,CASRLDRGRENTIYF
-,TRBJ2-2,TRBV11-3,-,TGTGCCAGCAGTCCGGGGACAACGAACACCGGGGAGCTGTTTTTT,CASSPGTTNTGELFF
TRBD1,TRBJ1-2,TRBV28,-,TGTGCCAGCAGCCGGACAGGGGGGTCAGGGGGCTACACCTTC,CASSRTGGSGGYTF
TRBD2,TRBJ2-3,TRBV6-4,-,TGTGCCAGCAGTCCAAATAGCGGGGGTAACACAGATACGCAGTATTTT,CASSPNSGGNTDTQYF
TRBD1,TRBJ2-5,TRBV27,-,TGTGCCAGCAGTCCCGGACAGGGGGGAAGACGAGAGACCCAGTACTTC,CASSPGQGGRRETQYF
-,TRBJ2-7,TRBV7-2,-,TGTGCCAGCAGCCTCCCTAGCATCTCCTACGAGCAGTACTTC,CASSLPSISYEQYF
-,TRBJ1-1,TRBV27,-,TGTGCCAGCAGCCCCGGAGCGGGGAACACTGAAGCTTTCTTT,CASSPGAGNTEAFF
-,TRBJ1-3,TRBV20-1,-,TGCAGCACCAGTCCTGGAAACACCATATATTTT,CSTSPGNTIYF
-,TRBJ2-3,TRBV5-1,-,TGCGCCAGCAGCTTCCAATGGAGCTCCGGGTCCACAGATACGCAGTATTTT,CASSFQWSSGSTDTQYF
TRBD2,TRBJ2-5,TRBV5-1,-,TGCGCCAGCAGCTCCGGGGGGACTAGCGGGGGGGAGGAAGAGACCCAGTACTTC,CASSSGGTSGGEEETQYF
-,TRBJ1-1,TRBV4-2,-,TGTGCCAGCAGCCAAAGCGGCGTTGAAGCTTTCTTT,CASSQSGVEAFF
-,TRBJ2-3,TRBV9,-,TGTGCCTCGCAGGGGGGTGTCACAGATACGCAGTATTTT,CASQGGVTDTQYF
-,TRBJ2-7,TRBV7-6,-,TGTGCCAGCAGCTTAGTACGGGGGAGCCACGAGCAGTACTTC,CASSLVRGSHEQYF
-,TRBJ2-7,TRBV7-3,-,TGTGCCAGCAGCGTGGGACACGCCTACGAGCAGTACTTC,CASSVGHAYEQYF
TRBD1,TRBJ2-7,TRBV7-3,-,TGTGCCAGCAGCTTTGGGACAGGGGGCGACGAGCAGTACTTC,CASSFGTGGDEQYF
-,TRBJ2-5,TRBV20-1,-,TGCAGTGCTAGAACCCGGACTGGGCAGTACTTC,CSARTRTGQYF
-,TRBJ1-1,TRBV29-1,-,TGCAGCGCCCAACAGGGTGTTTTCACTGAAGCTTTCTTT,CSAQQGVFTEAFF
-,TRBJ2-7,TRBV7-9,-,TGTGCCAGCAGCCGAATTAAACCCAGGACAGTATCCTACGAGCAGTACTTC,CASSRIKPRTVSYEQYF
TRBD2,TRBJ2-1,TRBV11-2,-,TGTGCCAGCAGCTTCGGCACTCTAGCGGGGGCACTGGATGAGCAGTTCTTC,CASSFGTLAGALDEQFF
-,TRBJ2-3,TRBV27,-,TGTGCCAGCAGTTTGAGTAATCCAGATACGCAGTATTTT,CASSLSNPDTQYF
TRBD2,TRBJ2-1,TRBV2,-,TGTGCCAGCAGATCCGGGACTAGCGATTACAATGAGCAGTTCTTC,CASRSGTSDYNEQFF
-,TRBJ1-1,TRBV23-1,-,TGCGCCAGCAGTCCCGAAACGGGGAACACTGAAGCTTTCTTT,CASSPETGNTEAFF
TRBD2,TRBJ2-5,TRBV19,-,TGTGCCAGTAGTAGTAATAGCGGGGGAAAGGAGACCCAGTACTTC,CASSSNSGGKETQYF
-,TRBJ1-1,TRBV4-1,-,TGCGCCAGCAGCGACCGTGGGGCGCGTACTGAAGCTTTCTTT,CASSDRGARTEAFF
TRBD1,TRBJ2-1,TRBV7-9,-,TGTGCCAGCAGCTTCCTGACAGGGGAAGGGTTTGGGTCGGATGAGCAGTTCTTC,CASSFLTGEGFGSDEQFF
-,TRBJ1-5,TRBV10-2,few,TGCGCCACCCGGGACAACAATCAGCCCCAGCATTTT,CATRDNNQPQHF
-,TRBJ2-7,TRBV2,many,TGTGCCAGCAGTGTCCCACAGGGTATCGAGCAGTACTTC,CASSVPQGIEQYF
TRBD1,TRBJ1-2,TRBV7-9,-,TGTGCCAGCAGCTTAGAGGACAGGTCTTTCACCTTC,CASSLEDRSFTF
-,TRBJ1-6,TRBV4-1,-,TGCGCCAGCAGCCTCCTGACAGGCGAAAATTCACCCCTCCACTTT,CASSLLTGENSPLHF
TRBD2,TRBJ2-1,TRBV9,-,TGTGCCAGCACTCGGGGGGGTGGATCCTACAATGAGCAGTTCTTC,CASTRGGGSYNEQFF
TRBD1,TRBJ1-5,TRBV2,-,TGTGCCAGCAGTGAGTTGGGACAGGGTCAGCCCCAGCATTTT,CASSELGQGQPQHF
-,TRBJ1-2,TRBV7-2,-,TGTGCCAGCAGCCCCCGGGGGGGGACGGGTGGCTACACCTTC,CASSPRGGTGGYTF
TRBD2,TRBJ2-5,TRBV7-2,-,TGTGCCAGCAGCTTAGTCGCCGGGGGGCAAGAGACCCAGTACTTC,CASSLVAGGQETQYF
TRBD2,TRBJ2-7,TRBV6-5,-,TGTGCCAGCATCGGGGGGGGAAGGTACGAGCAGTACTTC,CASIGGGRYEQYF
-,TRBJ2-7,TRBV30,-,TGTGCCTGGAGACGGACAAGCTACGAGCAGTACTTC,CAWRRTSYEQYF
-,TRBJ1-1,TRBV4-3,few,TGCGCCAGCAGGCGGACAGTCGGCACTGAAGCTTTCTTT,CASRRTVGTEAFF
-,TRBJ2-1,TRBV11-3,-,TGTGCCAGCAGCTTAGGGGGTCCGGGGAAGTCCTACAATGAGCAGTTCTTC,CASSLGGPGKSYNEQFF
-,TRBJ1-5,TRBV19,-,TGTGCCAGTGCCACGGGGAGAGGGCAGCCCCAGCATTTT,CASATGRGQPQHF
-,TRBJ2-2,TRBV30,-,TGTGCCTGGAGGCGTTCCGGGGAGCTGTTTTTT,CAWRRSGELFF
-,TRBJ2-3,TRBV5-5,-,TGTGCCAGCACTCCCCGAGGTTCAGATACGCAGTATTTT,CASTPRGSDTQYF
-,TRBJ2-3,TRBV7-9,-,TGTGCCAGCAGCTTGGACTTAAGCACAGATACGCAGTATTTT,CASSLDLSTDTQYF
TRBD1,TRBJ2-3,TRBV10-3,-,TGTGCCATGCGGACAGGTCCGGGTACAGATACGCAGTATTTT,CAMRTGPGTDTQYF
TRBD1,TRBJ1-2,TRBV5-1,-,TGCGCCAGCACACCTGGGGGGGAACAGGGGGCGGCTGGCTACACCTTC,CASTPGGEQGAAGYTF
-,TRBJ1-1,TRBV27,few,TGTGCCAGCAGTGAATACAGGAGGAACACTGAAGCTTTCTTT,CASSEYRRNTEAFF
TRBD2,TRBJ2-4,TRBV30,-,TGTGCCTGGAGTTACCATTGGGGGGGCATTCAGTACTTC,CAWSYHWGGIQYF
-,TRBJ1-1,TRBV6-6,-,TGTGCCAGCAGTTACTCGTCCAGGGTGGAAACTGAAGCTTTCTTT,CASSYSSRVETEAFF
TRBD2,TRBJ2-7,TRBV25-1,-,TGTGCCAGCTCCGACGTGGGGACTAGCTCCTACGAGCAGTACTTC,CASSDVGTSSYEQYF
TRBD2,TRBJ2-3,TRBV4-3,-,TGCGCCAGCAGCCAAGATGTGGGAGGGGGCACAGATACGCAGTATTTT,CASSQDVGGGTDTQYF
-,TRBJ2-1,TRBV2,-,TGTGCCAGCAGAAGCGGGACAATTGAGCAGTTCTTC,CASRSGTIEQFF
TRBD1,TRBJ1-2,TRBV5-1,once,TGCGCCAGCAGCTTGACAGGGGGCCTCAACTATGGCTACACCTTC,CASSLTGGLNYGYTF
TRBD2,TRBJ2-1,TRBV2,-,TGTGCCAGCACCCGAGGTCGGCTAGCGGGGTCTAATGAGCAGTTCTTC,CASTRGRLAGSNEQFF
TRBD2,TRBJ2-3,TRBV30,-,TGTGCCTGGAGTTTGCAGCGGGGGGCCACAGATACGCAGTATTTT,CAWSLQRGATDTQYF
-,TRBJ1-1,TRBV28,-,TGTGCCAGCAGTTTGAGGATATTGAACACTGAAGCTTTCTTT,CASSLRILNTEAFF